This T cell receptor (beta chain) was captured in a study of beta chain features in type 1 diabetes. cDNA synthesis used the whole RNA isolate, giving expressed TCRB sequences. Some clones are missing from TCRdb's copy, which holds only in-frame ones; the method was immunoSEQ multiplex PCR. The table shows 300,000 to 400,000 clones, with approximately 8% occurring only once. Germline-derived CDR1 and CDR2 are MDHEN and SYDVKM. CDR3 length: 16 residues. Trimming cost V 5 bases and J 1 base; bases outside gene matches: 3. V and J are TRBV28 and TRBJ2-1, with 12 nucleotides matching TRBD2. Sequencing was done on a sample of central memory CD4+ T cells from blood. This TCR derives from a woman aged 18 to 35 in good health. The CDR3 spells CASSLAGGPSYNEQFF. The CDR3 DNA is TGTGCCAGCAGTCTAGCGGGAGGGCCGTCCTACAATGAGCAGTTCTTC.